The clone carrying this T cell receptor (beta chain) turned up a few times. The data derive from a study of blood T cell repertoires in COVID-19. Study-wide background: COVID-19 samples collected from the United States, Italy and Spain covered acute and convalescent phases. PBMCs, B-cell-depleted T cells, or T cells provided the cDNA or gDNA that made up the material.

Per the original methods: Nucleated cell counts were estimated from reference gene primer amplification. The method was immunoSEQ multiplex PCR; TCRdb's version includes in-frame clones alone and lacks a portion of them. V and J calls and clone size follow that table, whereas D and trimming were derived from the DNA. Of some 260,000 clones listed, around 90% are singletons. The clonotype comes from a woman in her forties who had recovered from COVID-19. Sequencing used peripheral blood.

CDR3 bases: TGTGCCAGCGCTTCTCTGGGGCGGATCCAGCCCCAGCATTTT. Amino acids: CASASLGRIQPQHF. The chain joins TRBV19 to TRBJ1-5; D is perhaps TRBD1 (5 bases). Germline assignment: CDR1 LNHDA and CDR2 SQIVND (reference sequence). There are 14 residues in the CDR3. V gave up 9 bases and J gave up 7 bases, with 19 bases separating them.